Below, 25 T cell receptor beta chains from the same sample are listed, as sequenced in a study of T cell responses to AZD1222 COVID-19 vaccine. Assay: immunoSEQ multiplex PCR; the TCRdb copy retains only in-frame clones and omits some. This sample has roughly 160,000 clones, with 92% found just once. The sequencing here drew on peripheral blood, taken on day 0 of AZD1222 vaccination. Every receptor here comes from an adult in good health.

This chain joins TRBV14 and TRBJ1-6; D unclear. Trimming shortened V by 2 bases and J by 6 bases, and 8 bases separated the two germline ends. The germline V gene has CDR1 SGHDN and CDR2 FVKESK. The CDR3 is 14 residues long. The CDR3: CASSQFGSNSPLHF. CDR3 nucleotides: TGTGCCAGCAGCCAATTTGGGAGTAATTCACCCCTCCACTTT.

This clone was counted a few times. The gene calls are TRBV7-2 and TRBJ2-1, with D possibly TRBD2 on 7 matching bases. This CDR3 has 16 amino acids. The V gene lost 3 bases and the J gene lost 9 bases, with 21 bases spanning the gap. CDR1 SGHTA and CDR2 FQGNSA come from the germline V gene. In DNA, the CDR3 is TGTGCCAGCAGCTTCTGGGGGCGCGGGAGCGCGGGTGAGCAGTTCTTC. It encodes CASSFWGRGSAGEQFF.

This clone was found a few times. J is TRBJ1-1 and V is TRBV6-6; D might be TRBD1 (5 bases). Germline CDR1 and CDR2: MNHNY and SVGAGI (reference sequence). Trimming pared 5 bases from V and 1 base from J, leaving 8 bases between. This CDR3 contains 13 residues. The CDR3 DNA is TGTGCCAGCAGTCAAGACAGGAACACTGAAGCTTTCTTT. It translates to CASSQDRNTEAFF.

The rearrangement joins TRBV5-1 to TRBJ2-3; no clear D gene. Germline V gives CDR1 SGHRS, CDR2 YFSETQ. V shed 4 bases and J shed 2 bases, with 14 bases lying between them. This CDR3 region has 15 residues. The CDR3 DNA reads TGCGCCAGCAGCAAGGGCGGACCTTACACAGATACGCAGTATTTT. This codes for CASSKGGPYTDTQYF.

This sequence joins TRBV7-6 and TRBJ2-7, with TRBD1 matching 10 bases. J lost 2 bases, V lost 5 bases, and 6 bases had no gene match. Per the germline V gene, CDR1 is SGHVS and CDR2 is FNYEAQ. This CDR3 has 15 residues. The CDR3 sequence: CASSLDRGLPYEQYF. The CDR3 DNA is TGTGCCAGCAGCCTGGACAGGGGGTTGCCCTACGAGCAGTACTTC.

V usage is TRBV19 and J usage is TRBJ1-1; the match to TRBD1 covers 8 bases. Germline values: CDR1 LNHDA, CDR2 SQIVND (reference sequence). The CDR3 runs 14 residues. With V trimmed by 7 bases and J by 3 bases, 7 bases remained unmatched. The CDR3, as DNA: TGTGCCAGTAATGCAGGGGGCTCGTACACTGAAGCTTTCTTT. This gives the protein CASNAGGSYTEAFF.

For the CDR3, the DNA is TGTGCCAGCAGTGAATATGGGACTAGTATGTATGAGCAGTTCTTC. Protein sequence: CASSEYGTSMYEQFF. The V and J genes are TRBV2 and TRBJ2-1; TRBD2 aligns across 8 bases. This CDR3 has 15 amino acids. V gave up 2 bases and J gave up 8 bases; unmatched junction bases: 8. Germline V gene sequence: CDR1 SNHLY, CDR2 FYNNEI.

The V call is TRBV6-5, the J call TRBJ2-1; 7 bases line up with TRBD2. Germline V CDR1 and CDR2: MNHEY, SVGAGI. The CDR3 contains 15 residues. V gave up 2 bases and J gave up 3 bases; unmatched junction bases: 4. The DNA of the CDR3 is TGTGCCAGCAGTTACGGGGGGAGGGTCTACAATGAGCAGTTCTTC. This translates into CASSYGGRVYNEQFF.

The CDR3 loop reads CASSYGGGLSYEQYF. The CDR3 DNA reads as TGTGCCAGCAGTTACGGTGGGGGGCTTTCCTACGAGCAGTACTTC. J is TRBJ2-7 and V is TRBV6-2 or TRBV6-3, with D perhaps being TRBD1 or TRBD2 (6 bases each). V was shortened by 2 bases and J by 1 base, with 12 bases between the two germline ends. The germline CDR1 and CDR2 sequences are MNHEY and SVGEGT. The CDR3 length is 15 residues.

This chain joins TRBV20-1 and TRBJ1-2; D is undetermined. The V and J ends lost 4 bases and 9 bases respectively, with 12 bases between them. Germline CDR1 DFQATT, CDR2 SNEGSKA (reference sequence). The CDR3 sequence is 11 residues long. In nucleotides, the CDR3 is TGCAGTGCTACCCCACGGGGTCGCTACACCTTC. This encodes CSATPRGRYTF.

The rearrangement joins TRBV7-3 to TRBJ2-1, with a possible D match to TRBD2 (5 bases). This CDR3 spans 18 amino acids. Trimming stripped 1 base from V and 8 bases from J, with 24 bases between. The germline V gene has CDR1 SGHTA and CDR2 FQGTGA. CDR3 nucleotides: TGTGCCAGCAGCTTAATCCCCTCCAGCCTAGCAAGTGTAGATGAGCAGTTCTTC. Translated, it gives CASSLIPSSLASVDEQFF.

The chain uses TRBV19 and TRBJ1-1; no clear D gene. The V end was cut by 5 bases, the J end by 1 base, with 8 bases between. Germline lookup yields CDR1 LNHDA and CDR2 SQIVND (reference sequence). CDR3 length: 13 amino acids. This chain's CDR3 is CASSLSGNTEAFF. The CDR3 DNA follows: TGTGCCAGTAGTCTTTCAGGGAACACTGAAGCTTTCTTT.

This clone is a singleton in its sample. The V and J genes are TRBV19 and TRBJ2-7, with 9 bases matching TRBD1. This CDR3 spans 15 amino acids. The germline CDR1 and CDR2 sequences are LNHDA and SQIVND (reference sequence). V was pared by 3 bases and J by 3 bases, with 6 bases of the junction left unmatched. This chain's CDR3 is CASSISPGQGYEQYF. CDR3 in DNA: TGTGCCAGTAGTATTAGCCCGGGACAGGGCTACGAGCAGTACTTC.

This chain uses TRBV30 with TRBJ2-1, with 10 bases matching TRBD2. Germline trimming cut 0 bases from V and 2 bases from J; bases unmatched to any gene: 7. Per the germline V gene, CDR1 is GTSNPN and CDR2 is SVGIG (reference sequence). The CDR3 is 17 residues long. CDR3 protein: CAWSVLPTSGAYNEQFF. In DNA form, the CDR3 reads TGTGCCTGGAGTGTACTCCCAACTAGCGGGGCCTACAATGAGCAGTTCTTC. Together with reference TRBV30 and TRBJ2-1, the CDR3 gives the full variable domain: SQTIHQWPATLVQPVGSPLSLECTVEGTSNPNLYWYRQAAGRGLQLLFYSVGIGQISSEVPQNLSASRPQDRQFILSSKKLLLSDSGFYLCAWSVLPTSGAYNEQFFGPGTRLTVL.

At least ten counts were recorded for this clone. The chain is built from TRBV27 and TRBJ2-7; D is possibly TRBD1 (5 bases). Germline V gene lookup returns CDR1 MNHEY and CDR2 SMNVEV (reference sequence). This CDR3 has 13 residues. Trimming shortened V by 7 bases and J by 2 bases, and 12 bases separated the two germline ends. CDR3 loop: CASTTADAYEQYF. As DNA, the CDR3 is TGTGCCAGCACGACAGCAGACGCCTACGAGCAGTACTTC.

This chain links TRBV14 with TRBJ2-5, with 9 bases identical to TRBD2. CDR1 is SGHDN and CDR2 is FVKESK in the germline V gene. The CDR3 extends over 14 amino acids. The trim removed 3 bases at V and 5 bases at J, leaving 4 bases unmatched. CDR3 bases: TGTGCCAGCAGCCATGCGGGGGGGCCGGAGACCCAGTACTTC. It codes for CASSHAGGPETQYF. The full variable domain, with the rest looked up from reference TRBV14 and TRBJ2-5, is EAGVTQFPSHSVIEKGQTVTLRCDPISGHDNLYWYRRVMGKEIKFLLHFVKESKQDESGMPNNRFLAERTGGTYSTLKVQPAELEDSGVYFCASSHAGGPETQYFGPGTRLLVL.

The genes are TRBV27 and TRBJ2-3; possible D gene TRBD1, 5 bases. Trimming removed 7 bases at V and 0 bases at J, with 14 bases between. The germline V gene has CDR1 MNHEY and CDR2 SMNVEV (reference sequence). The CDR3 is 15 residues long. The DNA of the CDR3 is TGTGCCAGCACTTCGGACACATCTAGCACAGATACGCAGTATTTT. Translation gives CASTSDTSSTDTQYF.

This clone was seen only once. The V gene is TRBV6-2 or TRBV6-3, the J gene TRBJ1-2; D is possibly TRBD1 (5 bases). Per the germline V gene, CDR1 is MNHEY and CDR2 is SVGEGT. This CDR3 has 14 amino acids. With 6 bases removed from V and 4 bases from J, the gap between germline ends came to 15 bases. DNA of the CDR3: TGTGCCAGCAGCACATCGAGGGGCCTCTATGGCTACACCTTC. It codes for CASSTSRGLYGYTF.

The V call is TRBV18, the J call TRBJ1-2; D unresolved. Germline CDR1 KGHSH, CDR2 LQKENI. The germline V and J ends were trimmed by 6 bases and 4 bases, with 9 bases remaining between them. The CDR3 covers 12 residues. CDR3 protein: CASSQYTYGYTF. CDR3 nucleotides: TGTGCCAGCTCCCAATACACCTATGGCTACACCTTC. The entire variable domain, with the rest obtained from reference TRBV18 and TRBJ1-2, is as follows: NAGVMQNPRHLVRRRGQEARLRCSPMKGHSHVYWYRQLPEEGLKFMVYLQKENIIDESGMPKERFSAEFPKEGPSILRIQQVVRGDSAAYFCASSQYTYGYTFGSGTRLTVV.

The V call is TRBV7-9, the J call TRBJ2-7, with a possible D match to TRBD2 (7 bases). Germline values: CDR1 SEHNR, CDR2 FQNEAQ (reference sequence). V was pared by 4 bases and J by 4 bases, with 11 bases between. There are 13 residues in the CDR3. The CDR3 protein is CASSSGGSYEQYF. The CDR3 coding sequence is TGTGCCAGCAGCTCGGGGGGCAGTTACGAGCAGTACTTC. Based on the CDR3 plus reference TRBV7-9 and TRBJ2-7, the full variable domain is DTGVSQNPRHKITKRGQNVTFRCDPISEHNRLYWYRQTLGQGPEFLTYFQNEAQLEKSRLLSDRFSAERPKGSFSTLEIQRTEQGDSAMYLCASSSGGSYEQYFGPGTRLTVT.

This clone was picked up one time. The chain uses TRBV29-1 and TRBJ1-6, with a weak D call TRBD1 (5 bases). The germline V gene encodes CDR1 SQVTM and CDR2 ANQGSEA. V lost 4 bases and J lost 10, with 14 bases in between. This CDR3 has 13 residues. CDR3 DNA sequence: TGCAGCGTTGGTTACGGCCAGGGATCACCCCTCCACTTT. Its translation is CSVGYGQGSPLHF. Based on the CDR3 plus reference TRBV29-1 and TRBJ1-6, the full variable domain is SAVISQKPSRDICQRGTSLTIQCQVDSQVTMMFWYRQQPGQSLTLIATANQGSEATYESGFVIDKFPISRPNLTFSTLTVSNMSPEDSSIYLCSVGYGQGSPLHFGNGTRLTVT.

V is TRBV6-5 and J is TRBJ1-1; 7 positions match TRBD1. This CDR3 contains 14 residues. Per the germline V gene, CDR1 is MNHEY and CDR2 is SVGAGI. The J segment lost 0 bases and the V segment lost 8 bases, leaving 6 bases of the junction unmatched. The CDR3 sequence: CASRQGRLNTEAFF. In DNA form, the CDR3 reads TGTGCCAGCCGACAGGGTAGGCTGAACACTGAAGCTTTCTTT.

V and J are TRBV5-6 and TRBJ1-4; D might be TRBD1 (5 bases). Deletions cut 0 bases from V and 2 bases from J, with 14 bases between. CDR3 length: 17 residues. Germline CDR1 and CDR2: SGHDT and YYEEEE. The DNA for the CDR3 is TGTGCCAGCAGCTTGGATGGGGGTTTTACTACTAATGAAAAACTGTTTTTT. The encoded protein is CASSLDGGFTTNEKLFF.

V gene TRBV5-1 combines with J gene TRBJ2-7, with 7 bases fitting TRBD2. CDR3 length: 16 residues. The V segment lost 4 bases and the J segment 0 bases; nucleotides outside the gene matches: 10. Germline CDR1 and CDR2: SGHRS and YFSETQ. The CDR3 DNA sequence: TGCGCCAGCAGCCTAGGGGAGGGCCTGGTCTCCTACGAGCAGTACTTC. Translation: CASSLGEGLVSYEQYF.

This chain links TRBV19 with TRBJ2-7; 9 nucleotides align to TRBD2. The CDR3 consists of 15 residues. Losses at the gene ends were 6 bases for V and 2 bases for J; bases not matched to a gene: 8. Germline assignment: CDR1 LNHDA and CDR2 SQIVND (reference sequence). The CDR3 here is CASSRYSGGPYEQYF. Written as DNA, the CDR3 is TGTGCCAGTAGCCGATATAGCGGGGGTCCCTACGAGCAGTACTTC.